Following are 8 T cell receptor beta chains from one sample sequenced in a study of cytomegalovirus exposure and HLA in healthy donors. PCR primers comprised 60 Vbeta and 13 Jbeta primers. The data were produced by immunoSEQ multiplex PCR, yet TCRdb's version contains in-frame clones alone and is incomplete. The table includes more than 95,000 clones, roughly 83% detected once. Source material: PBMCs. The receptor set was obtained from a man between 18 and 35 years old in good health and CMV-seropositive.

This clone has just one count. The J gene is TRBJ1-2, the V gene TRBV2, with a possible D match to TRBD1 (6 bases). CDR1 SNHLY and CDR2 FYNNEI come from the germline V gene. V lost 0 bases and J lost 13, with 15 bases in between. The CDR3 has 13 amino acids. The CDR3 loop is CASSEAGQGHSTF. The CDR3 DNA reads as TGTGCCAGCAGTGAAGCTGGGCAGGGGCACAGCACCTTC.

The chain recombines TRBV23-1 with TRBJ2-5, with 10 bases identical to TRBD2. TRBV23-1 is labeled an ORF, and its function is uncertain. The CDR3 has 15 residues. V dropped 0 bases and J dropped 5; count of bases not matched to a gene: 3. The CDR3 DNA reads TGCGCCAGCAGTCAATCTAGCGGGGGGCACGAGACCCAGTACTTC. It encodes CASSQSSGGHETQYF.

The CDR3: CASSLDSGGINEQFF. CDR3 DNA: TGTGCCAGCAGCTTGGATAGCGGGGGGATCAATGAGCAGTTCTTC. The chain is built from TRBV5-6 and TRBJ2-1; 10 bases align to TRBD2. The J segment lost 6 bases and the V segment lost 0 bases, leaving 3 bases of the junction unmatched. Germline V gene sequence: CDR1 SGHDT, CDR2 YYEEEE. This CDR3 is 15 amino acids long. The full variable domain, rest sourced from reference TRBV5-6 and TRBJ2-1, is DAGVTQSPTHLIKTRGQQVTLRCSPKSGHDTVSWYQQALGQGPQFIFQYYEEEERQRGNFPDRFSGHQFPNYSSELNVNALLLGDSALYLCASSLDSGGINEQFFGPGTRLTVL.

J is TRBJ2-2 and V is TRBV6-5; 7 bases are shared with TRBD1. The CDR3 has 15 amino acids. Germline V gives CDR1 MNHEY, CDR2 SVGAGI. After removal of 7 bases from V and 2 bases from J, the junction contained 7 bases not matched to a gene. The CDR3 spells CASTLRDSNTGELFF. In nucleotides, the CDR3 is TGTGCCAGCACCCTCCGGGACAGCAACACCGGGGAGCTGTTTTTT.

This chain links TRBV6-5 with TRBJ1-5, with D maybe TRBD1 (5 bases). This CDR3 is built from 14 residues. Germline CDR1 MNHEY, CDR2 SVGAGI. Trimming pared 6 bases from V and 0 bases from J, leaving 9 bases between. The CDR3 nucleotides read TGTGCCAGCAGGCCAACAGGTAGCAATCAGCCCCAGCATTTT. Encoded protein: CASRPTGSNQPQHF.

This sequence joins TRBV9 and TRBJ2-1; D may be TRBD2 (6 bases). The CDR3 contains 15 residues. V lost 3 bases to trimming and J lost 4 bases, with 14 bases between them. Germline V gene sequence: CDR1 SGDLS, CDR2 YYNGEE. The DNA of the CDR3 is TGTGCCAGCAGCGGCTCGGGACTTCCATACAATGAGCAGTTCTTC. Translation: CASSGSGLPYNEQFF.

The chain has TRBV19 and TRBJ1-2; TRBD1 aligns across 8 bases. In germline, CDR1 is LNHDA, CDR2 SQIVND (reference sequence). The CDR3 covers 11 residues. The trim removed 7 bases at V and 6 bases at J, leaving 1 base unmatched. For the CDR3, the DNA is TGTGCCAGTACGGACAGGGATGGCTACACCTTC. This sequence encodes CASTDRDGYTF.

The V gene is TRBV9, the J gene TRBJ2-7, with D maybe TRBD2 (5 bases). Deletions cut 3 bases from V and 3 bases from J, with 10 bases between. The length of the CDR3 is 13 residues. Looked up from germline, CDR1 is SGDLS and CDR2 is YYNGEE. Here the CDR3 DNA reads TGTGCCAGCAGCGCAGACGGGAACTACGAGCAGTACTTC. Its protein is CASSADGNYEQYF.